Following are 18 T cell receptor beta chains from one sample sequenced in a study of shared clonotypes between healthy human individuals. Naive-designated CD8 cells lacked CD45RO, were positively enriched for CCR7, and omitted terminally differentiated effector memory CD45RA+ cells. Some clones are missing from TCRdb's copy, which holds only in-frame ones; the method was immunoSEQ multiplex PCR. The data contain around 650,000 clones, around 96% of them singletons. Sequenced material: naive CD8+ T cells sorted from blood. The receptors originated from a woman aged 30 to 39 in good health.

The chain has TRBV4-1 and TRBJ2-7, with 7 positions matching TRBD2. After removal of 1 base from V and 2 bases from J, the junction contained 5 bases not matched to a gene. The length of the CDR3 is 15 residues. The germline V gene has CDR1 MGHRA and CDR2 YSYEKL. The CDR3 nucleotides are TGCGCCAGCAGCCAAGCGGGAGGCCGGACCTACGAGCAGTACTTC. Residues: CASSQAGGRTYEQYF.

The genes are TRBV28 and TRBJ1-2, with D possibly matching TRBD1 (5 bases). Between the trimmed V and J ends, which lost 2 bases and 8 bases, there was a span of 15 bases. This CDR3 is 14 amino acids long. In germline, CDR1 is MDHEN, CDR2 SYDVKM. CDR3 bases: TGTGCCAGCAGTTTAACAGAAGGGGTCGGAGGCTACACCTTC. The encoded protein is CASSLTEGVGGYTF.

The gene calls are TRBV6-5 and TRBJ2-1, with D uncertain. V lost 5 bases and J lost 4, with 12 bases in between. The CDR3 is 14 residues long. CDR1 and CDR2 from the germline V gene are MNHEY and SVGAGI. The CDR3 DNA sequence: TGTGCCAGCAGTCCTCAAAGCGAATACAATGAGCAGTTCTTC. It specifies CASSPQSEYNEQFF.

J is TRBJ2-5 and V is TRBV9; no clear D. CDR1 SGDLS and CDR2 YYNGEE come from the germline V gene. There are 14 residues in the CDR3. Trimming cost V 0 bases and J 1 base, with 7 bases left between them. CDR3 DNA sequence: TGTGCCAGCAGCGTAGGTGGGCCCCAAGAGACCCAGTACTTC. It translates to CASSVGGPQETQYF. The full variable domain, in which reference TRBV9 and TRBJ2-5 provide the parts outside the CDR3, is DSGVTQTPKHLITATGQRVTLRCSPRSGDLSVYWYQQSLDQGLQFLIQYYNGEERAKGNILERFSAQQFPDLHSELNLSSLELGDSALYFCASSVGGPQETQYFGPGTRLLVL.

V usage is TRBV28 and J usage is TRBJ1-2; D might be TRBD1 (5 bases). The CDR3 extends over 16 amino acids. Trimming pared 3 bases from V and 3 bases from J, leaving 17 bases between. Germline lookup yields CDR1 MDHEN and CDR2 SYDVKM. The CDR3 DNA is TGTGCCAGCAGTTTGGGCCCCCGGGGGGAGGACTATGGCTACACCTTC. Translation: CASSLGPRGEDYGYTF.

The chain joins TRBV14 to TRBJ2-5; 9 bases agree with TRBD1. After removal of 4 bases from V and 5 bases from J, the junction contained 8 bases not matched to a gene. CDR1 is SGHDN, CDR2 FVKESK, per germline. The CDR3 has 15 amino acids. The CDR3 bases are TGTGCCAGCAGCCCACAGGGGGCGTTATGGGAGACCCAGTACTTC. This translates into CASSPQGALWETQYF. Full variable domain (missing parts from reference TRBV14 and TRBJ2-5): EAGVTQFPSHSVIEKGQTVTLRCDPISGHDNLYWYRRVMGKEIKFLLHFVKESKQDESGMPNNRFLAERTGGTYSTLKVQPAELEDSGVYFCASSPQGALWETQYFGPGTRLLVL.

This chain joins TRBV9 and TRBJ2-7, with D perhaps being TRBD1 or TRBD2 (5 bases each). Germline V CDR1 and CDR2: SGDLS, YYNGEE. CDR3 length equals 13 residues. The ends were cut back, 3 bases at V and 4 bases at J, with 11 bases in the middle. The chain's CDR3 is CASSAGDPYEQYF. The CDR3 DNA reads as TGTGCCAGCAGCGCCGGGGACCCGTACGAGCAGTACTTC.

This rearrangement joins TRBV6-5 to TRBJ2-3; the match to TRBD2 covers 10 bases. Germline CDR1 and CDR2: MNHEY and SVGAGI. There are 15 residues in the CDR3. The J segment lost 4 bases and the V segment lost 5 bases, leaving 6 bases of the junction unmatched. The CDR3 DNA sequence: TGTGCCAGCAGTGGTAGCGGGAGGTGGGCAGATACGCAGTATTTT. Its translation is CASSGSGRWADTQYF.

The chain combines TRBV4-1 with TRBJ1-5; tentative D call: TRBD1 (6 bases). Trimming cost V 4 bases and J 9 bases, with 16 bases left between them. Germline CDR1 is MGHRA and CDR2 is YSYEKL. The CDR3 extends over 14 amino acids. CDR3 in DNA: TGCGCCAGCAGCCGCGAACAGGGTGGTCCGCCCCAGCATTTT. Translated: CASSREQGGPPQHF.

This clone was seen many times. The same CDR3 also results from other DNA sequences found in this sample. The chain uses TRBV27 and TRBJ1-5, with D uncertain. The V end lost 5 bases, the J end lost 0 bases, and 5 bases lay between the germline ends. The CDR3 runs 13 residues. Germline V lookup: CDR1 MNHEY, CDR2 SMNVEV (reference sequence). The DNA of the CDR3 is TGTGCCAGCAGTCCCGGTAGCAATCAGCCCCAGCATTTT. Its protein product is CASSPGSNQPQHF.

The V gene is TRBV5-6, the J gene TRBJ2-7; 12 nucleotides line up with TRBD2. Germline loops: CDR1 SGHDT, CDR2 YYEEEE. This CDR3 region has 16 residues. The J segment lost 0 bases and the V segment lost 3 bases, leaving 4 bases of the junction unmatched. CDR3 in amino acids: CASSSSTSGSSYEQYF. The CDR3 region has the DNA TGTGCCAGCAGCTCCTCGACTAGCGGGAGCTCCTACGAGCAGTACTTC.

CDR3 coding DNA: TGTGCCAGCAGTTTATTGCAGGGGGGTACTGAAGCTTTCTTT. Encoded protein: CASSLLQGGTEAFF. The chain recombines TRBV27 with TRBJ1-1; 7 nucleotides align to TRBD1. After removal of 1 base from V and 5 bases from J, the junction contained 4 bases not matched to a gene. Per germline, CDR1 MNHEY and CDR2 SMNVEV (reference sequence). The CDR3 consists of 14 residues.

The V call is TRBV27, the J call TRBJ2-1, with 14 bases that match TRBD2. The CDR3 is 17 amino acids. V was pared by 5 bases and J by 6 bases, with 9 bases of the junction left unmatched. CDR1 and CDR2 from the germline V gene are MNHEY and SMNVEV (reference sequence). The CDR3 sequence: CASSEGTSGSLGNEQFF. The CDR3 bases are TGTGCCAGCAGTGAGGGGACTAGCGGGAGCCTGGGCAATGAGCAGTTCTTC.

The rearrangement links TRBV9 to TRBJ2-5, with TRBD1 matching over 8 bases. The V segment lost 3 bases and the J segment 11 bases; nucleotides outside the gene matches: 12. Germline V gene sequence: CDR1 SGDLS, CDR2 YYNGEE. CDR3 length: 14 amino acids. The CDR3 DNA reads TGTGCCAGCAGCGCGGACAGGGACGAGTGGGAGCAGTACTTC. Amino acids: CASSADRDEWEQYF.

The chain employs TRBV18 and TRBJ2-7, with 7 bases identical to TRBD2. V was clipped by 0 bases and J by 5 bases; unmatched bases: 4. CDR1 and CDR2 (germline): KGHSH, LQKENI. The CDR3 has 14 residues. This chain's CDR3 is CASSPPAGVNEQYF. The CDR3 nucleotides read TGTGCCAGCTCACCACCGGCGGGGGTTAACGAGCAGTACTTC.

Concerning this clone: This CDR3 is also generated by other DNA sequences in the sample. The chain employs TRBV27 and TRBJ1-5, with TRBD1 matching over 11 bases. The CDR3 runs to 15 residues. Germline values: CDR1 MNHEY, CDR2 SMNVEV (reference sequence). The J segment lost 7 bases and the V segment lost 4 bases, leaving 6 bases of the junction unmatched. The CDR3, as DNA: TGTGCCAGCAGTTCCGGGACAGGGGGGAAGCAGCCCCAGCATTTT. Translating it yields CASSSGTGGKQPQHF.

V gene TRBV7-3 combines with J gene TRBJ1-4; D is ambiguous. The V end was cut by 7 bases, the J end by 5 bases, with 20 bases between. Germline lookup yields CDR1 SGHTA and CDR2 FQGTGA. The CDR3 sequence is 16 residues long. CDR3 sequence: CASTSLPWPENEKLFF. In nucleotides, the CDR3 is TGTGCCAGCACCTCCCTCCCTTGGCCCGAAAATGAAAAACTGTTTTTT.

As to this clone: The sample has other DNA sequences that encode this CDR3 too. The CDR3 bases are TGCAGCGTTGGCCTGGGGGGGACTGAAGCTTTCTTT. Translated: CSVGLGGTEAFF. This sequence joins TRBV29-1 and TRBJ1-1; maybe TRBD1 (5 bases). Trimming removed 4 bases from V and 5 bases from J, with 11 bases in between. The CDR3 runs to 12 residues. The germline CDR1 and CDR2 sequences are SQVTM and ANQGSEA.